Listed here is a single T cell receptor beta chain. The junction and the germline gene differ at one end; a read error may be behind it. Per germline, CDR1 SGDLS and CDR2 YYNGEE. CDR3 length: 15 amino acids. The data originate from a study of blood T cell repertoires in COVID-19. Overall study: The cDNA or gDNA used as material had been derived from T cells, B-cell-depleted T cells, or PBMCs.

Produced via immunoSEQ multiplex PCR; TCRdb's table is partial and in-frame only. The data show 110,000 to 150,000 clones, 84% seen once. This sequence originates from a man in his sixties with active or convalescent COVID-19. The sample comprised peripheral blood. The chain is built from TRBV9 and TRBJ2-5; no definite D call. CDR3 loop: CASSVMAESQGTQYF. CDR3 sequence (DNA): TGTGCCAGCAGCGTCATGGCGGAATCTCAAGGGACCCAGTACTTC.